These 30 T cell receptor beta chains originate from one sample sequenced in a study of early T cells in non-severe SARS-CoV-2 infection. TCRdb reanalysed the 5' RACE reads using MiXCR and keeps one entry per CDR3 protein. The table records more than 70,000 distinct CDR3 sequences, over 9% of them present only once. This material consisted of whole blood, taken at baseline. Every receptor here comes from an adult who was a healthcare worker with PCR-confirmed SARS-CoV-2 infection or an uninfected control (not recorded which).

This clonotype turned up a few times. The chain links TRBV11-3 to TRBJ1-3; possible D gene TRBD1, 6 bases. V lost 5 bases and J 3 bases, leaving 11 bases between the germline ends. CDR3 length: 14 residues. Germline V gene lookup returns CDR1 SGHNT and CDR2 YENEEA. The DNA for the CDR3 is TGTGCCAGCAGCACAATGGACAGTGGAAACACCATATATTTT. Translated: CASSTMDSGNTIYF.

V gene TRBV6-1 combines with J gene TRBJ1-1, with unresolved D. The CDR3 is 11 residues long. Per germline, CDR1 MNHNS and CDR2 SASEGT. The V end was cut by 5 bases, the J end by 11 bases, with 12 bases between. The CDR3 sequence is CASSQYPGAFF. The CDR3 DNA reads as TGTGCCAGCAGTCAATACCCTGGCGCTTTCTTT.

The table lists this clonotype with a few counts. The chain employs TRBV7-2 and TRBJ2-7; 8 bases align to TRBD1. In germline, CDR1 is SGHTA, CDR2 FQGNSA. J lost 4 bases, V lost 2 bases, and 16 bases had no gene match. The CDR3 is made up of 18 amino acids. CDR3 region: CASSLFWSPTGVSYEQYF. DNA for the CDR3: TGTGCCAGCAGCTTATTCTGGTCCCCGACAGGGGTGTCATACGAGCAGTACTTC.

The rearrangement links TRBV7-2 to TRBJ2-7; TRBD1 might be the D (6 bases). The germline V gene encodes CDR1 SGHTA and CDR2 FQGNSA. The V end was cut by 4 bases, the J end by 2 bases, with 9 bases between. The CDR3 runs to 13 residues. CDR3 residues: CASSSGQTYEQYF. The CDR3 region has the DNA TGTGCCAGCAGCTCCGGACAGACCTACGAGCAGTACTTC.

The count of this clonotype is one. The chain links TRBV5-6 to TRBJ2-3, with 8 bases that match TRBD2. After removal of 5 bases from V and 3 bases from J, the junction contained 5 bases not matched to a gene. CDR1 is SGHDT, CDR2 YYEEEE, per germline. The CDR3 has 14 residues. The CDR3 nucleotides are TGTGCCAGCAGGGGACTAGGAGGGACAGATACGCAGTATTTT. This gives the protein CASRGLGGTDTQYF.

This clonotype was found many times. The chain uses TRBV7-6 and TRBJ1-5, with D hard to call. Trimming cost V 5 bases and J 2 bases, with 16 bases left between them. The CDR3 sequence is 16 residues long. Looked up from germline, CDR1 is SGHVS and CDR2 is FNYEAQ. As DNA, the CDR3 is TGTGCCAGCAGCCAAGGAGCTGGTAATGGCAATCAGCCCCAGCATTTT. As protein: CASSQGAGNGNQPQHF.

The CDR3 region is CASSVMDGYTF. The CDR3, as DNA: TGTGCCAGCAGCGTCATGGATGGCTACACCTTC. The chain carries TRBV7-9 and TRBJ1-2, with D hard to call. The CDR3 runs to 11 residues. Trimming removed 5 bases at V and 6 bases at J, with 7 bases between. Looked up from germline, CDR1 is SEHNR and CDR2 is FQNEAQ (reference sequence).

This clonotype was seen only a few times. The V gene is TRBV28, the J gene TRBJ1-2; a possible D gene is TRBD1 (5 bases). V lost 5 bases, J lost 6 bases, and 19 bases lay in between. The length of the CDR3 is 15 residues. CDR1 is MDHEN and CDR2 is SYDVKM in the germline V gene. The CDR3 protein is CASSLGFAGENGYTF. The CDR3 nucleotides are TGTGCCAGCAGTCTCGGTTTCGCGGGGGAGAATGGCTACACCTTC.

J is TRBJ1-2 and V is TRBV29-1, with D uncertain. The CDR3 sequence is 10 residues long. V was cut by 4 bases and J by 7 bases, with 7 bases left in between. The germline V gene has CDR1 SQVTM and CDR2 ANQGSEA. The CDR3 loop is CSVAGSGYTF. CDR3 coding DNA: TGCAGCGTTGCGGGCAGTGGCTACACCTTC.

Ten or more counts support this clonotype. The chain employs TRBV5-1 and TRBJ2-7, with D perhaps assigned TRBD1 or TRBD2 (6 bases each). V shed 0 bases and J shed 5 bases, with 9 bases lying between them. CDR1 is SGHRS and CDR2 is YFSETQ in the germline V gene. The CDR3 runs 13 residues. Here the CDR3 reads CASSLAGGHEQYF. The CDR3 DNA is TGCGCCAGCAGCTTGGCCGGGGGCCACGAGCAGTACTTC.

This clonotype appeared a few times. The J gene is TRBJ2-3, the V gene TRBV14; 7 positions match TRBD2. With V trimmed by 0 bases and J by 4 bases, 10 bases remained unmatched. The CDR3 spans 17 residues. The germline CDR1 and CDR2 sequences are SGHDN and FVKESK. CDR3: CASSQDEGTKVSDTQYF. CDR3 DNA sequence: TGTGCCAGCAGCCAAGATGAAGGGACTAAAGTCTCAGATACGCAGTATTTT.

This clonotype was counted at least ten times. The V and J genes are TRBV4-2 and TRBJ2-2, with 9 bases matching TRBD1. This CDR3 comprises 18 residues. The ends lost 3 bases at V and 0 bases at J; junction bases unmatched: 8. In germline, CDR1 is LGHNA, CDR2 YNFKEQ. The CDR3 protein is CASSHPFRDRANTGELFF. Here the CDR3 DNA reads TGTGCCAGCAGCCATCCGTTCAGGGACAGGGCGAACACCGGGGAGCTGTTTTTT.

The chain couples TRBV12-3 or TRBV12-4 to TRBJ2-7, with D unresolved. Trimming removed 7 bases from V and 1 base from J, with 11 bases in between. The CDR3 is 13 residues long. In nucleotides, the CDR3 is TGTGCCAGCAATTCGGCAGGATCCTACGAGCAGTACTTC. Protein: CASNSAGSYEQYF.

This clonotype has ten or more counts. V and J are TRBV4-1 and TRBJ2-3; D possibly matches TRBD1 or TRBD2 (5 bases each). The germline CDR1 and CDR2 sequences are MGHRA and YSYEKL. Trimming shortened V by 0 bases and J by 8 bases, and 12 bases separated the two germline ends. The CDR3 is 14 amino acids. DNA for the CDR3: TGCGCCAGCAGCCAAGAACGTGGTGGGGGTACGCAGTATTTT. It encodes CASSQERGGGTQYF.

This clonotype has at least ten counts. The CDR3 sequence is CASSLRLFNEQFF. CDR3 DNA: TGTGCCAGCAGCTTAAGGCTGTTCAATGAGCAGTTCTTC. This chain links TRBV11-2 with TRBJ2-1; D uncertain. Germline V gene data show CDR1 as SGHAT and CDR2 as FQNNGV. The CDR3 is 13 residues long. V lost 2 bases and J lost 6, with 8 bases in between.

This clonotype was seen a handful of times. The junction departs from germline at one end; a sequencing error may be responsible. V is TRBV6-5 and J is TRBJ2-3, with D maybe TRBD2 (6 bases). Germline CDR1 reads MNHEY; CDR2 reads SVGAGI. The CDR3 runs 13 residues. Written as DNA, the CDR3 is TGTGCCAGCGGTTACCCCTGGGGGGTGACGCAGTATTTT. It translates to CASGYPWGVTQYF.

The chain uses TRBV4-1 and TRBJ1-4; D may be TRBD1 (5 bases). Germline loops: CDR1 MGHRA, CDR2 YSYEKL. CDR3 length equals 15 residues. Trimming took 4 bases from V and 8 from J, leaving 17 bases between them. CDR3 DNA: TGCGCCAGCAGCCTCTCACCGGGGGAAGGCGAAAAACTGTTTTTT. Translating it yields CASSLSPGEGEKLFF.

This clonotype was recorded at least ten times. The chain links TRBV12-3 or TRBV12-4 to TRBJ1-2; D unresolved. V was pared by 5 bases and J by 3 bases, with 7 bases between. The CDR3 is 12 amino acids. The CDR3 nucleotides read TGTGCCAGCAGTCCGGGAGACTATGGCTACACCTTC. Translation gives CASSPGDYGYTF.

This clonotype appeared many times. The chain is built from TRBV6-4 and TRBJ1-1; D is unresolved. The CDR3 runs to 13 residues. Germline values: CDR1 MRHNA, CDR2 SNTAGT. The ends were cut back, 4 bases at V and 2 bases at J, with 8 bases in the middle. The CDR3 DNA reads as TGTGCCAGCAGTGTCTCCGATAACACTGAAGCTTTCTTT. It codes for CASSVSDNTEAFF.

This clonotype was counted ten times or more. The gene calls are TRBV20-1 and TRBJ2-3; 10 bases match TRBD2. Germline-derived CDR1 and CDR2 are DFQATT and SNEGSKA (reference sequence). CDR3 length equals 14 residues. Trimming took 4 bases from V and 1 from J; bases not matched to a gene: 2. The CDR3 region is CSATGTSGTDTQYF. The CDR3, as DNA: TGCAGTGCTACCGGGACTAGCGGCACAGATACGCAGTATTTT.

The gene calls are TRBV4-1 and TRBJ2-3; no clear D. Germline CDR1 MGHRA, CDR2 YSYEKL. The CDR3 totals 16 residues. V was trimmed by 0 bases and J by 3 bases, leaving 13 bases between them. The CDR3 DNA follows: TGCGCCAGCAGCCAAGATGGCTCAGGCCGAACAGATACGCAGTATTTT. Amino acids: CASSQDGSGRTDTQYF.

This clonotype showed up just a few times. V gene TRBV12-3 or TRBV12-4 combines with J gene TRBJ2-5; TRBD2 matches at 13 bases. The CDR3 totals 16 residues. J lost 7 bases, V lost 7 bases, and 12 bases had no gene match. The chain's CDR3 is CASTLGLAGAVVTQYF. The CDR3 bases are TGTGCCAGCACCCTTGGACTAGCGGGGGCGGTGGTGACCCAGTACTTC.

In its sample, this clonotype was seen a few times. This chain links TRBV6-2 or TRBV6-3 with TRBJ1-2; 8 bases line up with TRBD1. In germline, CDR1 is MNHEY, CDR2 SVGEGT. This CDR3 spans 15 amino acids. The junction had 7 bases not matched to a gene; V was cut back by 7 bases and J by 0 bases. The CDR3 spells CASIRDRLANYGYTF. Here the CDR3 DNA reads TGTGCCAGCATCCGGGACAGGCTAGCTAACTATGGCTACACCTTC.

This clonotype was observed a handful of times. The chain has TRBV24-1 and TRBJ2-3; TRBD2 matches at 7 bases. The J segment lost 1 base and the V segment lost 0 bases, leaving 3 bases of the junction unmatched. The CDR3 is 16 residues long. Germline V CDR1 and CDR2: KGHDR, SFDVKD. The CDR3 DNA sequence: TGTGCCACCAGTGATTTGACGGGGGGACGCACAGATACGCAGTATTTT. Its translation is CATSDLTGGRTDTQYF.

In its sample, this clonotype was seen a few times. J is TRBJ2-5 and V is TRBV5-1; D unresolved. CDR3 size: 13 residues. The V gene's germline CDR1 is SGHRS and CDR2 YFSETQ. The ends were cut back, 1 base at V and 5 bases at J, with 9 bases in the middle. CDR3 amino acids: CASSLSPRETQYF. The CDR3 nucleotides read TGCGCCAGCAGCTTGTCTCCACGGGAGACCCAGTACTTC.

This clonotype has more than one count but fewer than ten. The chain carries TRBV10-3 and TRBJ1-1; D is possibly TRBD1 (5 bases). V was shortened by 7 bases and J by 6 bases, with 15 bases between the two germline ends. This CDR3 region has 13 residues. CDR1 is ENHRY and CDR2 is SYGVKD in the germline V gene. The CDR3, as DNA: TGTGCCATCAACCAGGGCATGGGGGCTGAAGCTTTCTTT. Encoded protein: CAINQGMGAEAFF.

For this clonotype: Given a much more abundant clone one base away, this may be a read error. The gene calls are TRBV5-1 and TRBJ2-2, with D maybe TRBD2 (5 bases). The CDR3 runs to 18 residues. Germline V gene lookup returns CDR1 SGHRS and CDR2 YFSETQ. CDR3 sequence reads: CASSLRAAPARNTGKLFF. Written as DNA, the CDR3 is TGCGCCAGCAGCTTGCGAGCTGCACCTGCGCGGAACACCGGGAAGCTGTTTTTT.

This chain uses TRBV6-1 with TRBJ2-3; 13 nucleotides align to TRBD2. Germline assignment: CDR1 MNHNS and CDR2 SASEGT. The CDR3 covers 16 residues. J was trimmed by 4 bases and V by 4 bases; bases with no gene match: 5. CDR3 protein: CASSGLAGGVADTQYF. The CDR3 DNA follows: TGTGCCAGCAGTGGACTAGCGGGGGGCGTGGCAGATACGCAGTATTTT.

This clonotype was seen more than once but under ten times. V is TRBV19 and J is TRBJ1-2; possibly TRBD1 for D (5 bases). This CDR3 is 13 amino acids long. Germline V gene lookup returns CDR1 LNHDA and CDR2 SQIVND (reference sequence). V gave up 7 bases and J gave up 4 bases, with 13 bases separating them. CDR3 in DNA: TGTGCCAGTACCGCGGGACCGATCTATGGCTACACCTTC. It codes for CASTAGPIYGYTF.

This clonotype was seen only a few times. Written as DNA, the CDR3 is TGCAGCGTTGCTATTGACAGGGGGTTGTCCAAAAACATTCAGTACTTC. Encoded protein: CSVAIDRGLSKNIQYF. The V call is TRBV29-1, the J call TRBJ2-4, with 9 bases aligning to TRBD1. The CDR3 extends over 16 amino acids. Per the germline V gene, CDR1 is SQVTM and CDR2 is ANQGSEA. The V segment lost 4 bases and the J segment 2 bases; nucleotides outside the gene matches: 9. The full variable domain, its missing parts supplied by reference TRBV29-1 and TRBJ2-4, is SAVISQKPSRDICQRGTSLTIQCQVDSQVTMMFWYRQQPGQSLTLIATANQGSEATYESGFVIDKFPISRPNLTFSTLTVSNMSPEDSSIYLCSVAIDRGLSKNIQYFGAGTRLSVL.